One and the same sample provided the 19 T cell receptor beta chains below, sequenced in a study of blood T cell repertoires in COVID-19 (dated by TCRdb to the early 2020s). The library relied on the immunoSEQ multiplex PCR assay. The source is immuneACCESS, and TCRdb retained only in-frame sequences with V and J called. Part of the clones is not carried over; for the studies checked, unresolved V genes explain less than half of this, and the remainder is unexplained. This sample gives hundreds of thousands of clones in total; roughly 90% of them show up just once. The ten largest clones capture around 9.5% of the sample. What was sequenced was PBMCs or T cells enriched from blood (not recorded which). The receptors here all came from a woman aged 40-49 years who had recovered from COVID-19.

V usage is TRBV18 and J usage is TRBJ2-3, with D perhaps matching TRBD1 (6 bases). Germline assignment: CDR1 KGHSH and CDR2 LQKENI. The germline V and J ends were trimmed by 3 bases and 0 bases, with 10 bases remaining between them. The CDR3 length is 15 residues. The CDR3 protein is CASSPGTPSTDTQYF. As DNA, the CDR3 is TGTGCCAGCTCACCCGGGACACCTAGCACAGATACGCAGTATTTT.

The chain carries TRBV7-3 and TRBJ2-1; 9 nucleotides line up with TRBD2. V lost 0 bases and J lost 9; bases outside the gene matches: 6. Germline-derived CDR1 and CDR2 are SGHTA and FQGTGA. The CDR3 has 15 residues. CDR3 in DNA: TGTGCCAGCAGCTTAACCGGCGGGAGGGTTAGTGAGCAGTTCTTC. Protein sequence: CASSLTGGRVSEQFF.

CDR3 DNA: TGTGCCAGCAGCTTGAGACTAGCGGCAACCACAGATACGCAGTATTTT. Protein sequence: CASSLRLAATTDTQYF. This chain links TRBV7-6 with TRBJ2-3, with 9 bases fitting TRBD2. Germline V lookup: CDR1 SGHVS, CDR2 FNYEAQ. The CDR3 is 16 amino acids. The V and J ends lost 3 bases and 2 bases, in that order; junction bases with no gene match: 6.

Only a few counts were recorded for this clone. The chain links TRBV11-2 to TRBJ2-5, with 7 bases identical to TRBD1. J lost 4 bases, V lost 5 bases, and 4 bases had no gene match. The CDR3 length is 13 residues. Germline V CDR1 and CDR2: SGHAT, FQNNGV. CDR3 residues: CASSPGGSETQYF. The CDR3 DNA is TGTGCCAGCAGCCCAGGGGGTTCAGAGACCCAGTACTTC.

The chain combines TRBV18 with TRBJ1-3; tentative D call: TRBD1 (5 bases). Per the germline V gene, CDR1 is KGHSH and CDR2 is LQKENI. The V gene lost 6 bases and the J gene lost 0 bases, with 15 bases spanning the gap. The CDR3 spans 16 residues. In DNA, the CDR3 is TGTGCCAGCTCGCGGGGCACCCAAAGCTCTGGAAACACCATATATTTT. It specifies CASSRGTQSSGNTIYF.

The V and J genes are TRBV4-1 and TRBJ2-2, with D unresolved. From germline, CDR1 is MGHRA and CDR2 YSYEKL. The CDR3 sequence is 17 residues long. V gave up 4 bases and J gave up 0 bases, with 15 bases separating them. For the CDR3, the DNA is TGCGCCAGCAGCCGCGAGCAGAGCGCCGCGAACACCGGGGAGCTGTTTTTT. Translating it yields CASSREQSAANTGELFF.

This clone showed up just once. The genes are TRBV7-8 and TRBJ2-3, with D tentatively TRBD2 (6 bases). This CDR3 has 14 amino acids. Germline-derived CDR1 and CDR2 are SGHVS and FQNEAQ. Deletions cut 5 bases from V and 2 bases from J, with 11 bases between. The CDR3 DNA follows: TGTGCCAGCAGCCCCGGGACTGTCACAGATACGCAGTATTTT. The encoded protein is CASSPGTVTDTQYF.

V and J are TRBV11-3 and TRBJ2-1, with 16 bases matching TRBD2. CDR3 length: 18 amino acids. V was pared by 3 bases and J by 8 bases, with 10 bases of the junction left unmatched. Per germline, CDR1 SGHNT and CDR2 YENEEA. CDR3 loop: CASSFAPGTSGRVHEQFF. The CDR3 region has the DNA TGTGCCAGCAGCTTTGCGCCAGGGACTAGCGGGAGGGTTCATGAGCAGTTCTTC.

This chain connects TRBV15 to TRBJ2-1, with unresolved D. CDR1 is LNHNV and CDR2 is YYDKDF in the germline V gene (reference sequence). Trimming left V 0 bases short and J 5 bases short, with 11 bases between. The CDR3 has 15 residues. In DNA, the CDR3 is TGTGCCACCAGCAGAGAAGATCTTGGGCACAATGAGCAGTTCTTC. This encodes CATSREDLGHNEQFF.

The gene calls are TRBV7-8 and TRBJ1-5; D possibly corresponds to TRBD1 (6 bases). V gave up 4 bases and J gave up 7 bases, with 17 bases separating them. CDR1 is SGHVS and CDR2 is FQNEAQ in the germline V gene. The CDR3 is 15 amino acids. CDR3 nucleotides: TGTGCCAGCAGCTCGAGGGGGGGGGAGAGGCAGCCCCAGCATTTT. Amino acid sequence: CASSSRGGERQPQHF.

CDR3 nucleotides: TGTGCCTGGAGCTGGGGCCAGAACTCTGGGGCCAACGTCCTGACTTTC. Protein product: CAWSWGQNSGANVLTF. The rearrangement uses TRBV30 and TRBJ2-6; TRBD1 is a possible D gene (5 bases). Looked up from germline, CDR1 is GTSNPN and CDR2 is SVGIG (reference sequence). The CDR3 spans 16 residues. The V and J ends lost 3 bases and 0 bases respectively, with 12 bases between them.

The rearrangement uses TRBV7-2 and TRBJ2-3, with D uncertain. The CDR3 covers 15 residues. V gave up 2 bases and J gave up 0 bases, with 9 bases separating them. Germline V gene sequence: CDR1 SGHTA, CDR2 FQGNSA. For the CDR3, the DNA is TGTGCCAGCAGCTTACTGTCCCTTAGCACAGATACGCAGTATTTT. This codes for CASSLLSLSTDTQYF.

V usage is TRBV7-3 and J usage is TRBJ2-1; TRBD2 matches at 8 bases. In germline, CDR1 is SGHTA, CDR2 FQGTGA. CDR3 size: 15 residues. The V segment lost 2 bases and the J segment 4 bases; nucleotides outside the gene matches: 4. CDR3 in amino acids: CASSLAGGTYNEQFF. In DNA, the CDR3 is TGTGCCAGCAGCTTAGCGGGAGGAACTTACAATGAGCAGTTCTTC.

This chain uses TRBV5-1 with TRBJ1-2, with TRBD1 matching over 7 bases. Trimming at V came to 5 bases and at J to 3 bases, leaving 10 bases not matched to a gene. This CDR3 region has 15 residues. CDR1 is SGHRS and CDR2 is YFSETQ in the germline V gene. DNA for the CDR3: TGCGCCAGCAGAAGGGACAGCAGTTCTGACTATGGCTACACCTTC. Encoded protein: CASRRDSSSDYGYTF.

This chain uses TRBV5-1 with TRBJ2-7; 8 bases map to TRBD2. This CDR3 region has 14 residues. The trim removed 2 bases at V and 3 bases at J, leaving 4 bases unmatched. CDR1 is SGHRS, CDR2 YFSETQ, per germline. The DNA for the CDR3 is TGCGCCAGCAGCTTTAGCGGGAAAAACTACGAGCAGTACTTC. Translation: CASSFSGKNYEQYF.

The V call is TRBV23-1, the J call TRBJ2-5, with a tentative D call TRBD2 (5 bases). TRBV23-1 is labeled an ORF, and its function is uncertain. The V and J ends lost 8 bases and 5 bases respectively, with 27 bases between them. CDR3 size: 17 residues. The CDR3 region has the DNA TGCGCCAGCGGGCTACACCTAGAGCGGACGAGCAGGGAGACCCAGTACTTC. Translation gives CASGLHLERTSRETQYF.

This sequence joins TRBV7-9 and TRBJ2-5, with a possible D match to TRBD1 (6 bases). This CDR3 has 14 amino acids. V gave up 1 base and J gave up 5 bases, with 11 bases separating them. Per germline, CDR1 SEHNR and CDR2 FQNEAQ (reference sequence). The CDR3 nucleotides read TGTGCCAGCAGCTTAGTCCAGGGGATGGAGACCCAGTACTTC. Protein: CASSLVQGMETQYF.

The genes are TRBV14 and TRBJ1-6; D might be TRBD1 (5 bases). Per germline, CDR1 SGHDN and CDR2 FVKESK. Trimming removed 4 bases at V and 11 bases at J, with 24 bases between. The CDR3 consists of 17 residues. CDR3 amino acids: CASSPLRSTGLFAPLHF. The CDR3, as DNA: TGTGCCAGCAGCCCCCTCCGAAGTACAGGTCTATTTGCACCCCTCCACTTT. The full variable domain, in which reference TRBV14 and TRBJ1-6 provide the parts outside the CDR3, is EAGVTQFPSHSVIEKGQTVTLRCDPISGHDNLYWYRRVMGKEIKFLLHFVKESKQDESGMPNNRFLAERTGGTYSTLKVQPAELEDSGVYFCASSPLRSTGLFAPLHFGNGTRLTVT.

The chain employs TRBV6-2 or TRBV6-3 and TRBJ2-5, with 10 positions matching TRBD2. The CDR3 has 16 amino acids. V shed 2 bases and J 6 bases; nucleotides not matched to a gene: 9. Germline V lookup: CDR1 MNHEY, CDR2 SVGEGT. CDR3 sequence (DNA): TGTGCCAGCAGTTACAGCGGGGGGGCCAGTCTCCAGACCCAGTACTTC. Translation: CASSYSGGASLQTQYF.